A selection of T cell receptor beta chains follows, all from one sample in a study of control samples from healthy donors and cancer patients. Clones were read by immunoSEQ multiplex PCR, and TCRdb kept only the in-frame ones, dropping some. This table holds approximately 130,000 clones, roughly nine tenths found once. Material for sequencing was blood. The receptors were gathered from a man aged 50 to 60 in good health. Each CDR3 is given with its conserved first and last residue. D genes are given only for firm matches. Where a row states a size, it is once, few, many or the class of an expanded clone; other rows omit it.

J,length,size,V,D,DNA,CDR3
TRBJ1-6,15,.,TRBV3-1/TRBV3-2,.,TGTGCCAGCAGCCAAGAGTACAGGACGAAATCACCCCTCCACTTT,CASSQEYRTKSPLHF
TRBJ1-2,14,.,TRBV14,.,TGTGCCAGCAGCCAAGATCCGTTTTTCTATGGCTACACCTTC,CASSQDPFFYGYTF
TRBJ2-3,13,once,TRBV27,.,TGTGCCAGCAGTTTAAGGCGCACAGATACGCAGTATTTT,CASSLRRTDTQYF
TRBJ1-1,13,few,TRBV18,.,TGTGCCAGCTCACCCAACCGGAACACTGAAGCTTTCTTT,CASSPNRNTEAFF
TRBJ1-5,12,.,TRBV6-5,.,TGTGCCAGCAGTTACCTTGGGCAGCCCCAGCATTTT,CASSYLGQPQHF
TRBJ1-5,16,.,TRBV19,.,TGTGCCAGTAGTATAGGGGGAGGCGTCTCATATCAGCCCCAGCATTTT,CASSIGGGVSYQPQHF
TRBJ1-5,13,.,TRBV19,.,TGTGCCAGTAGTGACCTTCCGGGGCAGCCCCAGCATTTT,CASSDLPGQPQHF
TRBJ1-3,15,once,TRBV7-2,.,TGTGCCAGCAGCTTAGTGCCCGGAGGGAAGGGCACCATATATTTT,CASSLVPGGKGTIYF
TRBJ1-5,17,.,TRBV5-1,.,TGCGCCAGCAGCCGTATCGACAGTTTAAATAGCAATCAGCCCCAGCATTTT,CASSRIDSLNSNQPQHF
TRBJ2-3,15,.,TRBV13,TRBD2,TGTGCCAGCAGCTCGCGGGGGGGGCCGGTAGATACGCAGTATTTT,CASSSRGGPVDTQYF
TRBJ2-7,16,once,TRBV7-2,TRBD1,TGTGCCAGCAGCTTAAGGGATACAGGGGGTGTCGGCGAGCAGTACTTC,CASSLRDTGGVGEQYF
TRBJ2-4,16,.,TRBV2,TRBD2,TGTGCCAGCAGTTTAAGCGGGGGGACGGCCAAAAACATTCAGTACTTC,CASSLSGGTAKNIQYF
TRBJ2-3,19,.,TRBV24-1,.,TGTGCCACCAGTGATTCGGACTATGCGACGGTCCCTAGCACAGATACGCAGTATTTT,CATSDSDYATVPSTDTQYF
TRBJ2-3,14,.,TRBV5-1,TRBD1,TGCGCCACTGGACAGGGGAGGCCCACAGATACGCAGTATTTT,CATGQGRPTDTQYF
TRBJ2-1,18,.,TRBV4-1,TRBD2,TGCGCCAGCAGCCTGACTAGCGGGGCCTCGAGCTCCTACAATGAGCAGTTCTTC,CASSLTSGASSSYNEQFF
TRBJ1-6,12,few,TRBV2,.,TGTGCCAGCAGGGGGACAAATTCACCCCTCCACTTT,CASRGTNSPLHF
TRBJ2-7,15,.,TRBV6-5,TRBD1,TGTGCCAGCAGTTCCACCGGGACAGGGGGATACGAGCAGTACTTC,CASSSTGTGGYEQYF
TRBJ1-1,13,.,TRBV11-2,.,TGTGCCAGCAGCTTATTCGGCGGGGGTGAAGCTTTCTTT,CASSLFGGGEAFF
TRBJ1-2,13,few,TRBV5-1,TRBD1,TGCGCCAGCAGCTTGAGGGGGCAGGATGGCTACACCTTC,CASSLRGQDGYTF
TRBJ2-1,13,.,TRBV5-4,.,TGTGCCAGCAGCTTGGACAGCGACGATGAGCAGTTCTTC,CASSLDSDDEQFF
TRBJ2-1,17,.,TRBV7-2,.,TGTGCCAGCAGCTTTAGGTCGTGGGGGGGGCCAGGGAATGAGCAGTTCTTC,CASSFRSWGGPGNEQFF
TRBJ2-3,17,.,TRBV20-1,.,TGCAGTGCTAGTCCCGGGTCCTCGGCAGTGGGCACAGATACGCAGTATTTT,CSASPGSSAVGTDTQYF
TRBJ1-1,14,.,TRBV5-1,.,TGCGCCAGCAGCTTGGGCCGGGTGAACACTGAAGCTTTCTTT,CASSLGRVNTEAFF
TRBJ2-5,13,once,TRBV2,.,TGTGCCAGCAGTGAAAAGAGAAAAGAGACCCAGTACTTC,CASSEKRKETQYF
TRBJ2-7,16,few,TRBV27,TRBD1,TGTGCCAGCAGTTCCCCCCGACAGGGAGTCTCCTACGAGCAGTACTTC,CASSSPRQGVSYEQYF
TRBJ1-4,15,.,TRBV5-1,TRBD1,TGCGCCAGCAGACCGCAGGGGGCTACTAATGAAAAACTGTTTTTT,CASRPQGATNEKLFF
TRBJ2-7,18,.,TRBV12-5,TRBD1,TGTGCTAGTGGTTTGGTTACAGGGACAGGGGGTCATCCCTACGAGCAGTACTTC,CASGLVTGTGGHPYEQYF
TRBJ2-7,16,.,TRBV7-2,TRBD2,TGTGCCAGCAGCCCCCGTGGTAGCGGGGGCCCCCACGAGCAGTACTTC,CASSPRGSGGPHEQYF
TRBJ1-5,10,few,TRBV27,.,TGTGCCAGCAAGGGCCAGCCCCAGCATTTT,CASKGQPQHF
TRBJ1-5,13,.,TRBV29-1,.,TGCAGCGTTGTACAGAGTTACAATCAGCCCCAGCATTTT,CSVVQSYNQPQHF
TRBJ1-2,18,.,TRBV6-4,TRBD1,TGTGCCAGCAGTGACTCGAGAAATAAGGGACAGGGGGTCCATGGCTACACCTTC,CASSDSRNKGQGVHGYTF
TRBJ2-6,16,.,TRBV4-3,.,TGCGCCAGCAGCCAAGATTGGAGTTCTGGGGCCAACGTCCTGACTTTC,CASSQDWSSGANVLTF
TRBJ2-7,14,few,TRBV6-5,TRBD1,TGTGCCAGCAGTTTGGACAGGGGGATAGGCGAGCAGTACTTC,CASSLDRGIGEQYF
TRBJ1-2,8,.,TRBV20-1,.,TGCAGTGCTAAGGGCTACACCTTC,CSAKGYTF
TRBJ1-5,14,.,TRBV19,.,TGTGCCAGTACCCATTTCAGTGGCAATCAGCCCCAGCATTTT,CASTHFSGNQPQHF